These 22 T cell receptor beta chains were all obtained from the same sample, sequenced in a study of cytomegalovirus exposure and HLA in healthy donors. The primer mix had 60 Vbeta and 13 Jbeta primers. Method: immunoSEQ multiplex PCR; TCRdb's copy keeps in-frame clones and lacks some. The sample includes 150,000 to 200,000 clones, 70% to 85% of them seen just once. The sequenced material came from PBMCs. The receptor set was obtained from a boy under 10 years old in good health and CMV-seronegative.

This rearrangement joins TRBV19 to TRBJ2-5; possible D gene TRBD2, 6 bases. V lost 3 bases to trimming and J lost 2 bases, with 13 bases between them. The germline V gene has CDR1 LNHDA and CDR2 SQIVND (reference sequence). The CDR3 loop spans 15 amino acids. CDR3 sequence reads: CASSINRRAQETQYF. The CDR3 DNA follows: TGTGCCAGTAGTATTAATCGGAGGGCGCAAGAGACCCAGTACTTC.

CDR3 nucleotides: TGTGCCAGCAGTTTATCCGAAGGAGGGCCCCAGCATTTT. Amino acid sequence: CASSLSEGGPQHF. This chain joins TRBV27 and TRBJ1-5; D gene ambiguous. Trimming cost V 0 bases and J 9 bases, with 9 bases left between them. Per germline, CDR1 MNHEY and CDR2 SMNVEV (reference sequence). The CDR3 sequence is 13 residues long.

The chain carries TRBV5-5 and TRBJ2-3; D is unresolved. Germline CDR1 is SGHKS and CDR2 is YYEKEE (reference sequence). V lost 0 bases and J lost 6, with 5 bases in between. This CDR3 spans 12 amino acids. The CDR3 loop reads CASSLAEDTQYF. The CDR3 region has the DNA TGTGCCAGCAGCTTGGCGGAGGATACGCAGTATTTT.

This chain links TRBV7-2 with TRBJ2-7; a weak D match, TRBD1 (5 bases). Trimming took 4 bases from V and 2 from J, leaving 9 bases between them. This CDR3 comprises 13 residues. Looked up from germline, CDR1 is SGHTA and CDR2 is FQGNSA. CDR3 bases: TGTGCCAGCAGCTCCAGGGTAGCCTACGAGCAGTACTTC. Its translation is CASSSRVAYEQYF.

The genes are TRBV5-1 and TRBJ2-3, with 8 bases lining up with TRBD2. Germline values: CDR1 SGHRS, CDR2 YFSETQ. The length of the CDR3 is 14 residues. The V gene end was trimmed by 4 bases and the J gene end by 5 bases; junction bases not matched to a gene: 6. CDR3 region: CASSPGGYQDTQYF. Here the CDR3 DNA reads TGCGCCAGCAGCCCGGGGGGGTATCAAGATACGCAGTATTTT. Using reference TRBV5-1 and TRBJ2-3 for the parts outside the CDR3, the full variable domain is KAGVTQTPRYLIKTRGQQVTLSCSPISGHRSVSWYQQTPGQGLQFLFEYFSETQRNKGNFPGRFSGRQFSNSRSEMNVSTLELGDSALYLCASSPGGYQDTQYFGPGTRLTVL.

The rearrangement links TRBV9 to TRBJ2-7; D remains ambiguous. The CDR3 covers 14 residues. CDR1 is SGDLS and CDR2 is YYNGEE in the germline V gene. Trimming took 0 bases from V and 1 from J, leaving 8 bases between them. CDR3 sequence (DNA): TGTGCCAGCAGCGTAGGACTGTTGTCCTACGAGCAGTACTTC. It codes for CASSVGLLSYEQYF.

The chain is built from TRBV6-1 and TRBJ2-7; 10 nucleotides match TRBD2. There are 15 residues in the CDR3. V gave up 4 bases and J gave up 5 bases; unmatched junction bases: 8. CDR1 and CDR2 from the germline V gene are MNHNS and SASEGT. The CDR3, as DNA: TGTGCCAGCAGTGTGCAGCGGGGGGGCAGCGACGAGCAGTACTTC. Protein: CASSVQRGGSDEQYF.

In this sample, this clone turned up once. V usage is TRBV9 and J usage is TRBJ1-3; possibly TRBD1 for D (6 bases). The V and J ends lost 5 bases and 1 base respectively, with 13 bases between them. CDR3 length: 15 residues. CDR1 is SGDLS, CDR2 YYNGEE, per germline. The CDR3, as DNA: TGTGCCAGCAGTCTCAGGGGAATTTCTGGAAACACCATATATTTT. Amino acid sequence: CASSLRGISGNTIYF.

The chain is built from TRBV5-5 and TRBJ1-2; 11 bases map to TRBD1. With 1 base clipped from V and 5 bases from J, the junction kept 4 bases outside the gene matches. The CDR3 extends over 15 amino acids. Germline V gene data show CDR1 as SGHKS and CDR2 as YYEKEE (reference sequence). CDR3 sequence: CASSLTGTGGYGYTF. CDR3 nucleotides: TGTGCCAGCAGCTTGACCGGGACAGGGGGTTATGGCTACACCTTC. Full variable domain (remainder filled in from reference TRBV5-5 and TRBJ1-2): DAGVTQSPTHLIKTRGQQVTLRCSPISGHKSVSWYQQVLGQGPQFIFQYYEKEERGRGNFPDRFSARQFPNYSSELNVNALLLGDSALYLCASSLTGTGGYGYTFGSGTRLTVV.

V is TRBV7-2 and J is TRBJ1-2, with 8 positions matching TRBD1. The CDR3 has 13 amino acids. Trimming took 5 bases from V and 6 from J; bases not matched to a gene: 5. Per the germline V gene, CDR1 is SGHTA and CDR2 is FQGNSA. The CDR3 sequence: CASSPVRGHGYTF. DNA of the CDR3: TGTGCCAGCAGCCCCGTCAGGGGGCATGGCTACACCTTC.

This chain connects TRBV7-9 to TRBJ2-5, with a weak D call TRBD1 (5 bases). V gave up 0 bases and J gave up 2 bases, with 10 bases separating them. This CDR3 spans 15 amino acids. The germline V gene encodes CDR1 SEHNR and CDR2 FQNEAQ (reference sequence). CDR3 loop: CASSLALRQQETQYF. CDR3 nucleotides: TGTGCCAGCAGCTTAGCGTTAAGACAGCAAGAGACCCAGTACTTC.

The chain combines TRBV19 with TRBJ1-4; 9 positions agree with TRBD1. Germline V gene data show CDR1 as LNHDA and CDR2 as SQIVND (reference sequence). V was pared by 5 bases and J by 6 bases, with 7 bases of the junction left unmatched. The CDR3 has 15 residues. CDR3 coding DNA: TGTGCCAGTAGTCCCGGACAGGGGAAGTATGAAAAACTGTTTTTT. It codes for CASSPGQGKYEKLFF.

This chain uses TRBV10-3 with TRBJ1-4; 7 bases agree with TRBD1. The CDR3 contains 16 residues. V lost 0 bases to trimming and J lost 6 bases; unmatched junction nucleotides: 7. Germline CDR1 reads ENHRY; CDR2 reads SYGVKD. In nucleotides, the CDR3 is TGTGCCATCAGTGAGTCGAAGGGACAGTCCTATGAAAAACTGTTTTTT. Translating gives CAISESKGQSYEKLFF.

The rearrangement uses TRBV6-5 and TRBJ2-4; TRBD2 might be the D (6 bases). The CDR3 contains 16 residues. Trimming shortened V by 2 bases and J by 0 bases, and 11 bases separated the two germline ends. From germline, CDR1 is MNHEY and CDR2 SVGAGI. The CDR3 loop is CASSYAAGPAKNIQYF. The CDR3, as DNA: TGTGCCAGCAGTTACGCGGCGGGACCAGCCAAAAACATTCAGTACTTC.

This clone was observed once. The germline gene is not matched at one end of the junction; a read error may be the cause. The rearrangement joins TRBV27 to TRBJ1-5; a weak D match, TRBD1 (5 bases). Germline V gives CDR1 MNHEY, CDR2 SMNVEV (reference sequence). The CDR3 sequence is 15 residues long. In DNA form, the CDR3 reads TGTGCCAGCAGTTCGAGCGGGGGTAGCGATCAGCCCCAGCATTTT. This codes for CASSSSGGSDQPQHF.

The CDR3 here is CASSQATGSSGANVLTF. The CDR3 DNA reads as TGTGCCAGCAGCCAAGCAACAGGGTCCTCTGGGGCCAACGTCCTGACTTTC. V gene TRBV4-2 combines with J gene TRBJ2-6; weak D call: TRBD1 (6 bases). V lost 1 base and J 0 bases, leaving 10 bases between the germline ends. The CDR3 runs to 17 residues. Germline V lookup: CDR1 LGHNA, CDR2 YNFKEQ.

The chain uses TRBV20-1 and TRBJ1-1; D is perhaps TRBD1 (5 bases). Between the trimmed V and J ends, which lost 5 bases and 11 bases, there was a span of 15 bases. There are 11 residues in the CDR3. Germline V lookup: CDR1 DFQATT, CDR2 SNEGSKA (reference sequence). The CDR3, as DNA: TGCAGTGCTCCCTCGGGGGGGAGGGCTTTCTTT. This encodes CSAPSGGRAFF.

This chain uses TRBV6-1 with TRBJ2-3; TRBD2 might be the D (5 bases). The CDR3 runs to 14 residues. The germline V gene encodes CDR1 MNHNS and CDR2 SASEGT. V lost 7 bases and J lost 2, with 13 bases in between. The CDR3 here is CASTERTPTDTQYF. CDR3 DNA: TGTGCCAGCACCGAACGGACTCCCACAGATACGCAGTATTTT.

The genes are TRBV5-4 and TRBJ2-5; 12 bases fit TRBD2. This CDR3 has 18 amino acids. Germline V gives CDR1 SGHNT, CDR2 YYREEE (reference sequence). With 1 base clipped from V and 4 bases from J, the junction kept 11 bases outside the gene matches. CDR3 protein: CASSLTSGGPLGRETQYF. The CDR3 nucleotides are TGTGCCAGCAGCTTGACTAGCGGGGGGCCTCTAGGTAGAGAGACCCAGTACTTC.

The DNA of the CDR3 is TGTGCCAGCAGCGTAGCTCTCGGGGAGGACACCATATATTTT. As protein: CASSVALGEDTIYF. The chain uses TRBV9 and TRBJ1-3, with no clear D. V was clipped by 0 bases and J by 8 bases, with 12 bases between them. Germline CDR1 reads SGDLS; CDR2 reads YYNGEE. There are 14 residues in the CDR3.

V is TRBV6-5 and J is TRBJ1-1, with D unresolved. Trimming pared 0 bases from V and 0 bases from J, leaving 8 bases between. This CDR3 contains 15 residues. CDR1 and CDR2 from the germline V gene are MNHEY and SVGAGI. CDR3 sequence reads: CASSYSSGLNTEAFF. The CDR3 DNA reads as TGTGCCAGCAGTTACTCGTCGGGGTTGAACACTGAAGCTTTCTTT.

The chain joins TRBV6-5 to TRBJ2-7; 8 bases are shared with TRBD1. The length of the CDR3 is 12 residues. With V trimmed by 5 bases and J by 3 bases, 0 bases remained unmatched. CDR1 is MNHEY, CDR2 SVGAGI, per germline. The CDR3 loop is CASSGQGYEQYF. In DNA form, the CDR3 reads TGTGCCAGCAGTGGACAGGGCTACGAGCAGTACTTC.